These T cell receptor gamma chains were read from a single sample in a study of Vδ1+ human thymocytes. TCRdb reanalysed the multiplex PCR reads via CATT. The sample includes over 25,000 gamma-chain clones, about a fifth of them seen just once. The sample comprised Vdelta1+ gamma-delta thymocytes from the thymus. The receptors derive from a boy less than two years old who had congenital heart surgery. CDR3s include the opening cysteine and the closing phenylalanine or tryptophan. The size field is filled for only some rows; it gives once, few, many or a size class.

.	TRGV4	TRGJ1/TRGJ2	CATWDGSHKKLF	TGTGCCACCTGGGATGGGTCTCATAAGAAACTCTTT
.	TRGV4	TRGJ1/TRGJ2	CATWDGINYYKKLF	TGTGCCACCTGGGATGGTATCAATTATTATAAGAAACTCTTT
few	TRGV9	TRGJ1/TRGJ2	CALWDRGYKKLF	TGTGCCTTGTGGGACCGGGGTTATAAGAAACTCTTT
.	TRGV4	TRGJ1/TRGJ2	CATWDGDGYKKLF	TGTGCCACCTGGGATGGGGATGGTTATAAGAAACTCTTT
.	TRGV4	TRGJ1/TRGJ2	CATVLKKLF	TGTGCCACCGTCCTAAAGAAACTCTTT
.	TRGV4	TRGJ1/TRGJ2	CAPWDGPIGNYKKLF	TGTGCCCCCTGGGATGGGCCAATAGGAAATTATAAGAAACTCTTT
.	TRGV3	TRGJ1/TRGJ2	CATWDLRKKLF	TGTGCCACCTGGGACCTCCGGAAGAAACTCTTT
.	TRGV5	TRGJ1/TRGJ2	CATWDRLIEKLF	TGTGCCACCTGGGACAGGCTTATTGAGAAACTCTTT
.	TRGV2	TRGJP	CATWDGRQELGKKIKVF	TGTGCCACCTGGGACGGGAGGCAAGAGTTGGGCAAAAAAATCAAGGTATTT
few	TRGV2	TRGJ1/TRGJ2	CATWDALVTDKKLF	TGTGCCACCTGGGACGCCCTGGTTACGGATAAGAAACTCTTT
.	TRGV5	TRGJ1/TRGJ2	CATWDRPWGYYKKLF	TGTGCCACCTGGGACAGGCCATGGGGCTATTATAAGAAACTCTTT
.	TRGV2	TRGJP1	CATWDGLTTGWFKIF	TGTGCCACCTGGGACGGGCTGACCACTGGTTGGTTCAAGATATTT
.	TRGV4	TRGJ1/TRGJ2	CATWDALSNYYKKLF	TGTGCCACCTGGGATGCCCTATCGAATTATTATAAGAAACTCTTT
medium-sized	TRGV9	TRGJ1/TRGJ2	CALWEVQGKLF	TGTGCCTTGTGGGAGGTGCAAGGGAAACTCTTT
.	TRGV4	TRGJ1/TRGJ2	CATWDGPGCIRKLF	TGTGCCACCTGGGATGGGCCTGGATGTATTCGGAAACTCTTT
.	TRGV3	TRGJP2	CATWDRPNSDWIKTF	TGTGCCACCTGGGACCGACCGAACAGTGATTGGATCAAGACGTTT
few	TRGV9	TRGJ1/TRGJ2	CALSAYYKKLF	TGTGCCCTGTCGGCTTATTATAAGAAACTCTTT
few	TRGV4	TRGJ1/TRGJ2	CATWVHAYYKKLF	TGTGCCACCTGGGTCCATGCCTATTATAAGAAACTCTTT
.	TRGV9	TRGJ1/TRGJ2	CALWDPHPNYKKLF	TGTGCCTTGTGGGACCCACATCCAAATTATAAGAAACTCTTT
.	TRGV8	TRGJ1/TRGJ2	CATWDSRYKKLF	TGTGCCACCTGGGATAGCCGATATAAGAAACTCTTT
.	TRGV2	TRGJP2	CATWTEASSDWIKTF	TGTGCCACCTGGACCGAAGCTAGTAGTGATTGGATCAAGACGTTT
few	TRGV5	TRGJ1/TRGJ2	CATWDRLGYKKLF	TGTGCCACCTGGGACAGGCTCGGGTATAAGAAACTCTTT
.	TRGV2	TRGJ1/TRGJ2	CATWDGLDGFYYKKLF	TGTGCCACCTGGGACGGGCTTGATGGCTTTTATTATAAGAAACTCTTT
few	TRGV3	TRGJ1/TRGJ2	CATWDGPSRYYKKLF	TGTGCCACCTGGGACGGGCCATCGCGGTATTATAAGAAACTCTTT
few	TRGV9	TRGJ1/TRGJ2	CALWESDHNYYKKLF	TGTGCCTTGTGGGAGTCGGACCACAATTATTATAAGAAACTCTTT
.	TRGV5	TRGJ1/TRGJ2	CATWDRRKNYKKLF	TGTGCCACCTGGGACAGGCGTAAGAATTATAAGAAACTCTTT
few	TRGV2	TRGJ1/TRGJ2	CATWDRPFPFKKLF	TGTGCCACCTGGGACAGGCCTTTTCCATTCAAGAAACTCTTT
few	TRGV4	TRGJ1/TRGJ2	CATWDLSLNYYKKLF	TGTGCCACCTGGGATTTGTCGTTGAATTATTATAAGAAACTCTTT
few	TRGV5	TRGJ1/TRGJ2	CATWDQTGYKKLF	TGTGCCACCTGGGACCAAACGGGTTATAAGAAACTCTTT
.	TRGV9	TRGJP1	CALWEVGPGSTGWFKIF	TGTGCCTTGTGGGAGGTGGGCCCCGGTAGCACTGGTTGGTTCAAGATATTT
few	TRGV9	TRGJP2	CALWEGDRSSDWIKTF	TGTGCCTTGTGGGAGGGGGATAGGAGTAGTGATTGGATCAAGACGTTT
few	TRGV8	TRGJ1/TRGJ2	CATWDRFSEKLF	TGTGCCACCTGGGATAGGTTCAGCGAGAAACTCTTT
.	TRGV2	TRGJP2	CATWDGPRSSDWIKTF	TGTGCCACCTGGGACGGGCCCAGGAGTAGTGATTGGATCAAGACGTTT
.	TRGV4	TRGJP2	CATWDGLWGDWIKTF	TGTGCCACCTGGGATGGACTGTGGGGGGATTGGATCAAGACGTTT
.	TRGV5	TRGJ1/TRGJ2	CATWDTKTDYYKKLF	TGTGCCACCTGGGACACAAAGACTGATTATTATAAGAAACTCTTT
few	TRGV2	TRGJ1/TRGJ2	CATWSGGLF	TGTGCCACCTGGTCTGGGGGACTCTTT
few	TRGV4	TRGJ1/TRGJ2	CATWDYLNYYKKLF	TGTGCCACCTGGGACTACCTAAATTATTATAAGAAACTCTTT
once	TRGV2	TRGJP2	CATWDGRGSSDWIKTF	TGTGCCACCTGGGACGGGCGCGGTAGTAGTGATTGGATCAAGACGTTT
.	TRGV4	TRGJ1/TRGJ2	CATWDLLCYKKLF	TGTGCCACCTGGGATCTCCTTTGTTATAAGAAACTCTTT
.	TRGV5	TRGJ1/TRGJ2	CATWDRRRRYKKLF	TGTGCCACCTGGGACAGGCGAAGGCGTTATAAGAAACTCTTT
.	TRGV5	TRGJP2	CATWDPSDWIKTF	TGTGCCACCTGGGACCCTAGTGATTGGATCAAGACGTTT
few	TRGV9	TRGJ1/TRGJ2	CALWEARRKLF	TGTGCCTTGTGGGAGGCGAGGAGGAAACTCTTT
.	TRGV5	TRGJ1/TRGJ2	CATWDRLEHYKKLF	TGTGCCACCTGGGACAGGCTTGAGCATTATAAGAAACTCTTT
.	TRGV9	TRGJ1/TRGJ2	CALWEVPGYKKLF	TGTGCCTTGTGGGAGGTGCCGGGCTATAAGAAACTCTTT
.	TRGV5	TRGJ1/TRGJ2	CATWDWANYYKKLF	TGTGCCACCTGGGACTGGGCGAATTATTATAAGAAACTCTTT
.	TRGV5	TRGJ1/TRGJ2	CATWDRRYFHYKKLF	TGTGCCACCTGGGACAGGCGGTATTTTCATTATAAGAAACTCTTT
.	TRGV4	TRGJ1/TRGJ2	CATWDDPLNYYKKLF	TGTGCCACCTGGGATGATCCCCTGAATTATTATAAGAAACTCTTT
few	TRGV9	TRGJ1/TRGJ2	CALWESRYYKKLF	TGTGCCTTGTGGGAAAGTCGGTATTATAAGAAACTCTTT